The 9 T cell receptor beta chains below all came from one sample that was sequenced in a study of T-cell memory formation after mild COVID-19. TCRdb used MiXCR to reprocess the 5' RACE reads, holding one entry per CDR3 protein. The profile shows around 500,000 distinct CDR3 sequences, 18% of them singletons. Sequencing used PBMCs or a T cell subset sorted from them (not recorded which). Source of these receptors: an adult woman who had mild COVID-19 (a few samples of this study predate the infection). Cell type and time point are not known.

This clonotype was picked up a small number of times. The rearrangement links TRBV20-1 to TRBJ1-5; D may be TRBD1 (5 bases). This CDR3 region has 14 residues. V was pared by 6 bases and J by 11 bases, with 23 bases between. Germline CDR1 is DFQATT and CDR2 is SNEGSKA (reference sequence). The CDR3 protein is CSADPRAGQSAQHF. The CDR3 DNA is TGCAGTGCGGACCCCAGGGCAGGTCAGTCAGCCCAGCATTTT.

This clonotype was detected ten times or more. V gene TRBV20-1 combines with J gene TRBJ2-7, with TRBD1 matching over 11 bases. Per the germline V gene, CDR1 is DFQATT and CDR2 is SNEGSKA (reference sequence). After removal of 5 bases from V and 2 bases from J, the junction contained 8 bases not matched to a gene. The CDR3 loop spans 15 amino acids. CDR3 coding DNA: TGCAGTGCTCCCGGGACAGGGGGTTTAGCCTACGAGCAGTACTTC. Encoded protein: CSAPGTGGLAYEQYF.

The gene calls are TRBV6-1 and TRBJ2-1; TRBD2 matches at 14 bases. V lost 6 bases, J lost 0 bases, and 4 bases stayed unmatched. There are 17 residues in the CDR3. Per germline, CDR1 MNHNS and CDR2 SASEGT. CDR3 amino acids: CASRGTSGGPSYNEQFF. The CDR3 nucleotides are TGTGCCAGCAGGGGGACTAGCGGGGGACCCTCCTACAATGAGCAGTTCTTC.

This sequence joins TRBV12-3 or TRBV12-4 and TRBJ1-1; a weak D match, TRBD1 (6 bases). The V and J ends lost 6 bases and 1 base respectively, with 15 bases between them. The CDR3 covers 15 residues. CDR3 in amino acids: CASRRLQGANTEAFF. In nucleotides, the CDR3 is TGTGCCAGCAGACGACTACAGGGAGCGAACACTGAAGCTTTCTTT.

V and J are TRBV20-1 and TRBJ2-7; D remains unclear. The CDR3 runs 13 residues. The V end lost 3 bases, the J end lost 3 bases, and 12 bases lay between the germline ends. The germline CDR1 and CDR2 sequences are DFQATT and SNEGSKA (reference sequence). CDR3: CSASQSGVYEQYF. CDR3 bases: TGCAGTGCTAGTCAAAGTGGGGTCTACGAGCAGTACTTC.

The CDR3 nucleotides are TGTGCCAGCAGCCAAGAGGGTCCCGACCTGGGAGATGGCTACACCTTC. This encodes CASSQEGPDLGDGYTF. V and J are TRBV7-9 and TRBJ1-2; no reliable D call. This CDR3 has 16 residues. V was shortened by 5 bases and J by 6 bases, with 22 bases between the two germline ends. Germline CDR1 and CDR2: SEHNR and FQNEAQ (reference sequence). The full variable domain, its missing parts supplied by reference TRBV7-9 and TRBJ1-2, is DTGVSQNPRHKITKRGQNVTFRCDPISEHNRLYWYRQTLGQGPEFLTYFQNEAQLEKSRLLSDRFSAERPKGSFSTLEIQRTEQGDSAMYLCASSQEGPDLGDGYTFGSGTRLTVV.

This chain links TRBV3-1 with TRBJ2-5, with D perhaps TRBD1 (5 bases). V lost 0 bases and J 7 bases, leaving 15 bases between the germline ends. The CDR3 runs 15 residues. Per the germline V gene, CDR1 is LGHDT and CDR2 is YNNKEL (reference sequence). CDR3 sequence (DNA): TGTGCCAGCAGCCAAGATAGGCAGGGTTCGGTGACCCAGTACTTC. Protein product: CASSQDRQGSVTQYF.

The chain recombines TRBV2 with TRBJ2-7; 12 positions agree with TRBD1. The CDR3 spans 17 residues. Germline loops: CDR1 SNHLY, CDR2 FYNNEI. V dropped 5 bases and J dropped 4; count of bases not matched to a gene: 12. The CDR3 region has the DNA TGTGCCAGCAGTTCCCGGGCGCCGGGACAGGGGGCTTACGAGCAGTACTTC. Translation: CASSSRAPGQGAYEQYF.

This clonotype was detected a few times. The chain is built from TRBV9 and TRBJ2-7, with D maybe TRBD1 (6 bases). Germline-derived CDR1 and CDR2 are SGDLS and YYNGEE. This CDR3 region has 13 residues. V was cut by 3 bases and J by 1 base, with 8 bases left in between. In nucleotides, the CDR3 is TGTGCCAGCAGCGAAACAGGGTCCTACGAGCAGTACTTC. This codes for CASSETGSYEQYF. The complete variable domain, with remaining parts taken from reference TRBV9 and TRBJ2-7, reads DSGVTQTPKHLITATGQRVTLRCSPRSGDLSVYWYQQSLDQGLQFLIQYYNGEERAKGNILERFSAQQFPDLHSELNLSSLELGDSALYFCASSETGSYEQYFGPGTRLTVT.